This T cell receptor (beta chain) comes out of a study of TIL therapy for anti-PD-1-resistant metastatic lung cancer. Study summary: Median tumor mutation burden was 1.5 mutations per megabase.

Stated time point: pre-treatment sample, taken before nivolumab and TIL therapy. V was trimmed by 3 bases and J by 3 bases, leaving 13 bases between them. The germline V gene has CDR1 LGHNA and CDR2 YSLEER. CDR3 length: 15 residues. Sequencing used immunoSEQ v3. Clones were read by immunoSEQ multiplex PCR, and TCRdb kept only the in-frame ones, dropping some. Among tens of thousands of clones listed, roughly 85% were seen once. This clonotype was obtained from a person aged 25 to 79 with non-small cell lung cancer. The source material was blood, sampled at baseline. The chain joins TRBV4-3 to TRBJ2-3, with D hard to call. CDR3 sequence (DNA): TGCGCCAGCAGCCAGGCGCCCCCACCGACAGATACGCAGTATTTT. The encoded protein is CASSQAPPPTDTQYF.